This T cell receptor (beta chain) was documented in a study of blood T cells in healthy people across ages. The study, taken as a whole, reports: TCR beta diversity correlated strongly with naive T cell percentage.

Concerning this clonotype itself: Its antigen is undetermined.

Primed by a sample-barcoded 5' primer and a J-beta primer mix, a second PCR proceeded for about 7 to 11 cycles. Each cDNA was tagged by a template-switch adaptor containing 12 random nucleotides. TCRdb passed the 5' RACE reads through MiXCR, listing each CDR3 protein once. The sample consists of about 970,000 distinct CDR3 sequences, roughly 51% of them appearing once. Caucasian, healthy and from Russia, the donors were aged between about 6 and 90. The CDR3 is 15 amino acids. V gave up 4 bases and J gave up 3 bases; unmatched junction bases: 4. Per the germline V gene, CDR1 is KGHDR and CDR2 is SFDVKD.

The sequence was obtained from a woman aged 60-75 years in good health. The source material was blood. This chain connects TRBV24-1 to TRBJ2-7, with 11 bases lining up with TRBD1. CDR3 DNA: TGTGCCACCAGTGAAGCCGGGACAGGGGGCTACGAGCAGTACTTC. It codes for CATSEAGTGGYEQYF.